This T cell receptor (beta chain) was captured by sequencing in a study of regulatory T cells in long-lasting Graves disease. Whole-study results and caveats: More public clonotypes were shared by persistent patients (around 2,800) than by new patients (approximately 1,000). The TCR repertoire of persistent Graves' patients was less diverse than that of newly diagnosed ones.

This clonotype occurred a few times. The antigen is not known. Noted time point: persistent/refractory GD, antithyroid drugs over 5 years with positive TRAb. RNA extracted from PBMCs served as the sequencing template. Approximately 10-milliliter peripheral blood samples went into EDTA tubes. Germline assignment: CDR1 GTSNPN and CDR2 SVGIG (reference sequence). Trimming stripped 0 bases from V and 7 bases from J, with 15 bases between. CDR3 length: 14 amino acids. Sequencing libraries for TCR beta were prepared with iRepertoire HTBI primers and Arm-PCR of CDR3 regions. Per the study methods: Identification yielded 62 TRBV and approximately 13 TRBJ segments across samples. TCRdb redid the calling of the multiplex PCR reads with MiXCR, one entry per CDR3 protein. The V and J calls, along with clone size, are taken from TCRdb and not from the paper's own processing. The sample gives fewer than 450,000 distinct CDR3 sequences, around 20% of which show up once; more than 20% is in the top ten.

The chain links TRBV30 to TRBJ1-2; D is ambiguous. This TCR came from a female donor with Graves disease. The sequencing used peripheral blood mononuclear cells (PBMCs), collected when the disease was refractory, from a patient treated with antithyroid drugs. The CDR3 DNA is TGTGCCTGGAGTGTAGGGCCCCGGGATCGTGGCTACACCTTC. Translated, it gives CAWSVGPRDRGYTF.